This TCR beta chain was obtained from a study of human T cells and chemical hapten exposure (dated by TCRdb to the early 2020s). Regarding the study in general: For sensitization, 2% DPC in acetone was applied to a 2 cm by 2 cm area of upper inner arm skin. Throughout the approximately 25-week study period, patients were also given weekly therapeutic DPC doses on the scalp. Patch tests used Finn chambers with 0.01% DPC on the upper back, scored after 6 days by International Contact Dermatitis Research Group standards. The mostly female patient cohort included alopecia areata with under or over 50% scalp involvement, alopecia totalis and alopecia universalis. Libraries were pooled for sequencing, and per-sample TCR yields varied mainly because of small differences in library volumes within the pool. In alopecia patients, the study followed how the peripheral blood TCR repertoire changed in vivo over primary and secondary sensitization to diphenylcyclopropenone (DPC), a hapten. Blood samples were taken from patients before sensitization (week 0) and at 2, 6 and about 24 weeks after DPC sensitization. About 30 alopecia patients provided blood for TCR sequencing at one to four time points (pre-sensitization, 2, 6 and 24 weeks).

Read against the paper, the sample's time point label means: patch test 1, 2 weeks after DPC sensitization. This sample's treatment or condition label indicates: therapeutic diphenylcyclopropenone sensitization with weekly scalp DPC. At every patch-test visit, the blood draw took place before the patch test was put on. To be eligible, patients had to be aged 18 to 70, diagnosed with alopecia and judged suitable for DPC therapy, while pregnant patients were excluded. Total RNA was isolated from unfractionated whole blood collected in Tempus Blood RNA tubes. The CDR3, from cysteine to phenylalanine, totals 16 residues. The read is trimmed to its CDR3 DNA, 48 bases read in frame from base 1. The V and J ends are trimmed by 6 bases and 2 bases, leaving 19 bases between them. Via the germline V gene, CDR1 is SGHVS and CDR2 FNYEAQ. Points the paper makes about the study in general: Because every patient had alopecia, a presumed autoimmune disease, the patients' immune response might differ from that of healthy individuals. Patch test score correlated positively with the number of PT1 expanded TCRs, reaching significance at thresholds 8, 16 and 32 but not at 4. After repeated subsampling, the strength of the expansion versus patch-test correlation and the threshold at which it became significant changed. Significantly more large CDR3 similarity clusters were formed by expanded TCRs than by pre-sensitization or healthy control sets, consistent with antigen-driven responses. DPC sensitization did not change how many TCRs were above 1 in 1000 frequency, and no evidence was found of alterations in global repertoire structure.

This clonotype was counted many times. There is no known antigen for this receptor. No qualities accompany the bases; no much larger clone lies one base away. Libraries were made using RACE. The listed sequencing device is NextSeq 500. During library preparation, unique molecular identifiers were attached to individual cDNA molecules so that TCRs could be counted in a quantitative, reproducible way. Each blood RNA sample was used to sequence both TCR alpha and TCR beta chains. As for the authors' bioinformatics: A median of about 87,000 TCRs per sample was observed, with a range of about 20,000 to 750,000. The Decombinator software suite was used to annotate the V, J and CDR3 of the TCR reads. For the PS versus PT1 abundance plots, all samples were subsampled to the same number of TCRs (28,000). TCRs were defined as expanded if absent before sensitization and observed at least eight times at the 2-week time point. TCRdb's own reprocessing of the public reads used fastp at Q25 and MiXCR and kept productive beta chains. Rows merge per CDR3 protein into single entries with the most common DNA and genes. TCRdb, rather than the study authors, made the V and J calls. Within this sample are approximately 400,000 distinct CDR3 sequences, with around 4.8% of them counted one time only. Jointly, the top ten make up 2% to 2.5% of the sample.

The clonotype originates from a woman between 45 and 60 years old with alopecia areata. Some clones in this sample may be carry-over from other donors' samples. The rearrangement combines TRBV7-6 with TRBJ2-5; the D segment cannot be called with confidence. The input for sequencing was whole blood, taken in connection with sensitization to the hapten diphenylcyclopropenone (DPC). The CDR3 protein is CASSGSGVASQETQYF. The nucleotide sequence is TGTGCCAGCAGTGGCTCTGGGGTAGCCTCGCAAGAGACCCAGTACTTC.